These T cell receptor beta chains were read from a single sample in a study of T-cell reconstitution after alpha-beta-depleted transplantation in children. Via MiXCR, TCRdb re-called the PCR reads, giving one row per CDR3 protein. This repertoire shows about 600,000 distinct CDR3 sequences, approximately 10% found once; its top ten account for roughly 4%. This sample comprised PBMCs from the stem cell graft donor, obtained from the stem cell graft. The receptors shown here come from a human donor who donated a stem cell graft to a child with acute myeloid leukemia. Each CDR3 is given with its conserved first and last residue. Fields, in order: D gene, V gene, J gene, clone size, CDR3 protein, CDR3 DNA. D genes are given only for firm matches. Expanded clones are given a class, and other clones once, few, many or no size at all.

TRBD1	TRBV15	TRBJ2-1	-	CATSRVRGDRAYNEQFF	TGTGCCACCAGCAGAGTTCGAGGGGACAGGGCCTACAATGAGCAGTTCTTC
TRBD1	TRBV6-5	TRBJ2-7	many	CASSPGQGPYYEQYF	TGTGCCAGCAGCCCCGGACAGGGACCCTACTACGAGCAGTACTTC
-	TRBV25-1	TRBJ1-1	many	CASSEAFAGLRTSLNTEAFF	TGTGCCAGCAGTGAAGCTTTTGCGGGCCTCCGGACGAGCCTGAACACTGAAGCTTTCTTT
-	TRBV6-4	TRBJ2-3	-	CASSEQGSRTDTQYF	TGTGCCAGCAGTGAACAGGGATCTAGAACAGATACGCAGTATTTT
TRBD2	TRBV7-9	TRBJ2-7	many	CASSLTSENPYEQYF	TGTGCCAGCAGTTTGACTAGCGAGAACCCCTACGAGCAGTACTTC
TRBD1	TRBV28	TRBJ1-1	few	CASLEYGTGVKAFF	TGTGCCAGCCTTGAATACGGGACAGGGGTAAAAGCTTTCTTT
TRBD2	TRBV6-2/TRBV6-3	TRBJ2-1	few	CASNRAGGPYNEQFF	TGTGCCAGCAATCGAGCGGGAGGACCCTACAATGAGCAGTTCTTC
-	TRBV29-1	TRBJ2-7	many	CSVVPALSYEQYF	TGCAGCGTTGTTCCGGCACTCAGTTACGAGCAGTACTTC
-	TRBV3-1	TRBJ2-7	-	CASSQVRGASYEQYF	TGTGCCAGCAGTCAAGTCAGGGGGGCCTCCTACGAGCAGTACTTC
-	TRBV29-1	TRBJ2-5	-	CSVDAHRVTETQYF	TGCAGCGTCGATGCCCACAGAGTCACTGAGACCCAGTACTTC
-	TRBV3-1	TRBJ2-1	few	CASIAEGGLRNEQFF	TGTGCCAGCATCGCAGAGGGGGGGCTCAGGAATGAGCAGTTCTTC
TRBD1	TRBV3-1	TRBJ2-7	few	CASSQGGTVYEQYF	TGTGCCAGCAGCCAAGGAGGGACAGTCTACGAGCAGTACTTC
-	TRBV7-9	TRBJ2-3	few	CASSFYGTRTDTQYF	TGTGCCAGCAGCTTTTACGGGACCCGCACAGATACGCAGTATTTT
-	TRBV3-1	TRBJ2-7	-	CASSQGPGASYEQYF	TGTGCCAGCAGCCAAGGACCTGGAGCGTCGTACGAGCAGTACTTC
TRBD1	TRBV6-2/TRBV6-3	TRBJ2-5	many	CASSLTGGGATQYF	TGTGCCAGCAGTTTAACAGGGGGCGGAGCGACCCAGTACTTC
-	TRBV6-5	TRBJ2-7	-	CASTFFRQPRTIYEQYF	TGTGCCAGCACTTTTTTTCGTCAGCCGAGGACGATCTACGAGCAGTACTTC